The clone carrying this TCR beta chain was seen just once. TCRdb's table, derived via immunoSEQ multiplex PCR, lists solely in-frame clones and lacks some. The data show 200,000 to 250,000 clones, roughly nine tenths seen once. This sample was taken from a study of blood T cell repertoires in COVID-19. Overall study: Recovery meant two consecutive negative NP/OP PCR tests, professional clearance, or resolved symptoms. From T cells, B-cell-depleted T cells, or PBMCs came the material, which was cDNA or gDNA.

Sequencing was performed on PBMCs or T cells enriched from blood (not recorded which). The clonotype originates from a woman aged 45 to 65 in a cohort exposed to, infected with or recovered from COVID-19 (not recorded which).

CDR3 protein: CASSLGLAGPSTGELFF. The CDR3 nucleotides read TGTGCCAGCAGCTTAGGGCTAGCGGGACCTAGCACCGGGGAGCTGTTTTTT. This chain connects TRBV11-3 to TRBJ2-2, with 9 bases aligning to TRBD2. J was trimmed by 4 bases and V by 1 base; bases with no gene match: 7. The CDR3 sequence is 17 residues long. The germline V gene encodes CDR1 SGHNT and CDR2 YENEEA.